This TCR beta chain was captured by sequencing in a study of shared clonotypes between healthy human individuals. The table lists this clone with a few counts. Naive CD8 cells lacked CD45RO, underwent positive selection for CCR7 and left out terminally differentiated effector memory CD45RA+ cells. Assay used: immunoSEQ multiplex PCR; TCRdb lists only in-frame clones, some missing. The data show about 2.2 million clones, around 93% seen once. This CDR3 contains 13 residues. CDR1 and CDR2 from the germline V gene are LGHNA and YSLEER. Trimming left V 0 bases short and J 0 bases short, with 3 bases between.

The sequence was collected from a man aged 18 to 35 in good health. Some clones in this sample may be carry-over from other donors' samples. The chain uses TRBV4-3 and TRBJ2-7; D is ambiguous. The sequenced material came from naive CD8+ T cells from PBMCs. The CDR3 loop is CASSQESSYEQYF. CDR3 nucleotide sequence: TGCGCCAGCAGCCAAGAGAGCTCCTACGAGCAGTACTTC.